The 3 T cell receptor beta chains given below trace back to one sample, sequenced in a study of T cell clonality in common variable immunodeficiency. Profiling relied on immunoSEQ multiplex PCR, and the TCRdb table lists in-frame clones only, not all of them. The sample shows 42,000 or so clones, none of them appearing just once. Material: peripheral blood mononuclear cells. These receptors all stem from a person between 18 and 69 years old in good health.

This clone was counted at least ten times. The read finishes 3 residues shy of the CDR3 end, and the germline J gene is used to complete it. The rearrangement uses TRBV19 and TRBJ2-1; 7 bases align to TRBD1. V lost 3 bases, J lost 5 bases, and 7 bases stayed unmatched. This CDR3 spans 15 amino acids. Germline V lookup: CDR1 LNHDA, CDR2 SQIVND (reference sequence). CDR3 bases read: TGTGCCAGTAGTATCCAGGGGGTGAGGCACAATGAG. This gives the protein CASSIQGVRHNE. The entire CDR3 sequence reads CASSIQGVRHNEQFF.

This clone was counted at least ten times. The read terminates 3 residues ahead of where the CDR3 ends, so the germline J gene completes it. The chain couples TRBV5-4 to TRBJ1-1, with a weak D call TRBD1 (5 bases). The CDR3 extends over 13 amino acids. Germline loops: CDR1 SGHNT, CDR2 YYREEE (reference sequence). With 2 bases removed from V and 7 bases from J, the gap between germline ends came to 12 bases. CDR3 DNA, as far as it was read: TGTGCCAGCAGCTTCGGCAGGGAAAATGAA. This encodes CASSFGRENE. The CDR3 in its entirety is CASSFGRENEAFF.

This clone was picked up many times. The CDR3 end falls 3 residues outside the read, so it is completed with the germline J gene. This sequence joins TRBV20-1 and TRBJ2-7; D is perhaps TRBD2 (6 bases). The CDR3 spans 12 residues. The germline gives CDR1 DFQATT, CDR2 SNEGSKA (reference sequence). V was shortened by 5 bases and J by 3 bases, with 11 bases between the two germline ends. CDR3: CSAGLFNYEQYF. The CDR3 bases that were read are TGCAGTGCTGGACTATTTAACTACGAG.